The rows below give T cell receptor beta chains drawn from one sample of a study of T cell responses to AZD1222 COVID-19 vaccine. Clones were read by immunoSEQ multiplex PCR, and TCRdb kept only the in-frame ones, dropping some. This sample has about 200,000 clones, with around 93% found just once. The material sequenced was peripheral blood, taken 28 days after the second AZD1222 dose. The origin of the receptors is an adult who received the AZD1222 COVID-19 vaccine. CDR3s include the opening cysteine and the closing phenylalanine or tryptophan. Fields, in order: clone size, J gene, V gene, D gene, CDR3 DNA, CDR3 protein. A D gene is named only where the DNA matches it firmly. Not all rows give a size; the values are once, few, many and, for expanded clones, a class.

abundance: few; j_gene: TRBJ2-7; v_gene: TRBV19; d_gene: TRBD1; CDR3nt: TGTGCCAGTAGTATTCTTGCGTGGGACAGAGCCTACGAGCAGTACTTC; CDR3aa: CASSILAWDRAYEQYF
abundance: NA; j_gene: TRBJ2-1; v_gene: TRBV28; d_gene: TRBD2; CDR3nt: TGTGCCAGCAGCGGCGCTAGCGGGGGGTCCTACAATGAGCAGTTCTTC; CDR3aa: CASSGASGGSYNEQFF
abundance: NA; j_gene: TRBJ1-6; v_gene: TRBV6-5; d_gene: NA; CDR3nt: TGTGCCAGCAAAACGGACCTCTCCTATAATTCACCCCTCCACTTT; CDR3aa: CASKTDLSYNSPLHF
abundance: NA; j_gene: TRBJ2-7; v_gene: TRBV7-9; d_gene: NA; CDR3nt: TGTGCCAGCAGCTTAAATCGGGGGCGGGTCCGGGGATTGGCCACCGAGCAGTACTTC; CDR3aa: CASSLNRGRVRGLATEQYF
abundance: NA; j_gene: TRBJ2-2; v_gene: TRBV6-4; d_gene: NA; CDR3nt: TGTGCCAGCAGTGTAGGGACGGAGGTCACCGGGGAGCTGTTTTTT; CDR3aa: CASSVGTEVTGELFF
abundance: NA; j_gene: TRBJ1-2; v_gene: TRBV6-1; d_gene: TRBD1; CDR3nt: TGTGCCAGCAGTGACCCTACAGGGGCCTCTAACTATGGCTACACCTTC; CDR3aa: CASSDPTGASNYGYTF
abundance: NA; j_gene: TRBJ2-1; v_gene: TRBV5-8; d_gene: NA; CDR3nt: TGTGCCAGCAGCCCCCCTGGAAGGAATGAGCAGTTCTTC; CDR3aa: CASSPPGRNEQFF
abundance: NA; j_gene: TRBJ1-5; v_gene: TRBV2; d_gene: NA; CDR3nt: TGTGCCAGCAGTGAGGTGGGAAATCAGCCCCAGCATTTT; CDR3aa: CASSEVGNQPQHF
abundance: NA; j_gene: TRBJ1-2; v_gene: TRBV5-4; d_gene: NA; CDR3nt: TGTGCCAGCAGCCCTAAGGAATTAGGTGGCTACACCTTC; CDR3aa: CASSPKELGGYTF
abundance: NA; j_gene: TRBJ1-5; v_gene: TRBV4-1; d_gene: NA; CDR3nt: TGCGCCAGCAGCCAAGTTACAGTTAGCAATCAGCCCCAGCATTTT; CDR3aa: CASSQVTVSNQPQHF
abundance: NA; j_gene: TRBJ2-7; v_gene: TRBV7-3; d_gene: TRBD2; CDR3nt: TGTGCCAGCAGCCAAGCGGGGACCCTTAGCGAGCAGTACTTC; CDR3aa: CASSQAGTLSEQYF
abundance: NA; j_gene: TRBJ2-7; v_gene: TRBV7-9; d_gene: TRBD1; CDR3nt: TGTGCCAGCAGCTTTTACAGGGGACCCTACGAGCAGTACTTC; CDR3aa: CASSFYRGPYEQYF
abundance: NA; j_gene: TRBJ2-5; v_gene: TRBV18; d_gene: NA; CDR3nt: TGTGCCAGCTCACCTGCAGGAAAAGAGACCCAGTACTTC; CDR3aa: CASSPAGKETQYF
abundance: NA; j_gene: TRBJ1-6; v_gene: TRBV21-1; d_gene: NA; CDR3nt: TGTGCCGGGGGACAGGGCAACTACTATAATTCACCCCTCCACTTT; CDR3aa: CAGGQGNYYNSPLHF
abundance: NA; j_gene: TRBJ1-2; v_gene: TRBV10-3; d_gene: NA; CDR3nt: TGTGCCATCAGTGAGGTAGGAGGCTACACCTTC; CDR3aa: CAISEVGGYTF
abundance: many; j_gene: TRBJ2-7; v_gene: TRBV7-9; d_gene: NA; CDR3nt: TGTGCCAGCAGGTCCGGGACGGTGGACTACGAGCAGTACTTC; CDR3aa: CASRSGTVDYEQYF
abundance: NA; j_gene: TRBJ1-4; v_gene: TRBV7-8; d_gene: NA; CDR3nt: TGTGCCAGCAGCTTAGCACAGACCTTAGAAAAACTGTTTTTT; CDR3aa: CASSLAQTLEKLFF
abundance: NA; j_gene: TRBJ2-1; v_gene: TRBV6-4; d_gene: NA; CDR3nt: TGTGCCAGCAGTGATGGAGATGGCCCTCTAAAACCCGGCTCCTACAATGAGCAGTTCTTC; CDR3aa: CASSDGDGPLKPGSYNEQFF
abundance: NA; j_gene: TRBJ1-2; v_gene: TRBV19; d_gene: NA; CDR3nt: TGTGCCAGTACGTACGGGGAAGGCTACACCTTC; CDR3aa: CASTYGEGYTF
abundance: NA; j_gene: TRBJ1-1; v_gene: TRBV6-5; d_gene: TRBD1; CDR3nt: TGTGCCAGCAGTTCCACAGGGGCGCAAATGAACACTGAAGCTTTCTTT; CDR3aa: CASSSTGAQMNTEAFF
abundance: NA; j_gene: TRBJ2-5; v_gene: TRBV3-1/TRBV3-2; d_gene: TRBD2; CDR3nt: TGTGCCAGCAGCCAAGTGACTAGCGGGGGGGTGACCCAGTACTTC; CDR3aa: CASSQVTSGGVTQYF
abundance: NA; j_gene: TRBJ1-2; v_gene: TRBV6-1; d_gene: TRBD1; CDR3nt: TGTGCCAGCAGTGAATTGGGGACAGTGGCCTATGGCTACACCTTC; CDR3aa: CASSELGTVAYGYTF
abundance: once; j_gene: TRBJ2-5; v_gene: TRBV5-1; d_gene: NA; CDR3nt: TGCGCCAGCAGCTTGACGGGGGGCAGGGGAGAGACCCAGTACTTC; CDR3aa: CASSLTGGRGETQYF
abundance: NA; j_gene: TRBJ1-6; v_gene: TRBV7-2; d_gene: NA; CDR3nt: TGTGCCAGCAGCAACCGGGACCTAAATTCACCCCTCCACTTT; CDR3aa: CASSNRDLNSPLHF
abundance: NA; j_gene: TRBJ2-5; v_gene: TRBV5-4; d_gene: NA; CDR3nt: TGTGCCAGCAGCTTTGGAGGGGGCCAAGAGACCCAGTACTTC; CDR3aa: CASSFGGGQETQYF
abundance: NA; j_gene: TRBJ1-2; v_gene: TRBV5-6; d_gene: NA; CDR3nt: TGTGCCAGCAGCTTGGTAAAGGGCATGGACACCTTC; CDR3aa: CASSLVKGMDTF
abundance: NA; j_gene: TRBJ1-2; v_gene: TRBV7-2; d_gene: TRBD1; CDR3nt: TGTGCCAGCAGCTCAGGGGGGTCTAACTATGGCTACACCTTC; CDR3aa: CASSSGGSNYGYTF
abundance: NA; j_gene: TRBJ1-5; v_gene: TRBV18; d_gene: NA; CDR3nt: TGTGCCAGCTCACGCGGGAGGGATCAGCCCCAGCATTTT; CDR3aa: CASSRGRDQPQHF
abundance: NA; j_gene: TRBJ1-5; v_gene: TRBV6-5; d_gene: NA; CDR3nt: TGTGCCAGCAGTCGGGCAGTACAATATCAGCCCCAGCATTTT; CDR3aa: CASSRAVQYQPQHF
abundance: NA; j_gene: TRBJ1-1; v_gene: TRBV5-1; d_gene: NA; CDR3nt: TGCGCCAGCAGCTTGGTGAGAGCGAACACTGAAGCTTTCTTT; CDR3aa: CASSLVRANTEAFF
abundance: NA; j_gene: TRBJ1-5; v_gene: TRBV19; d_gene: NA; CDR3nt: TGTGCCAGTAGTATCTTGGGATCGGGTCAGCCCCAGCATTTT; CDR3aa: CASSILGSGQPQHF
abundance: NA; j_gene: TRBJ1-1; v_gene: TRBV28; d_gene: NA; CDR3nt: TGTGCCAGCAGATTCAGGAGGGCTGAAGCTTTCTTT; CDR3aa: CASRFRRAEAFF
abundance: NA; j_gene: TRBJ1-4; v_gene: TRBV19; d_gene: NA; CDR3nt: TGTGCCAGTACCTTCGGCAGGGGAATTTATGAAAAACTGTTTTTT; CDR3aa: CASTFGRGIYEKLFF
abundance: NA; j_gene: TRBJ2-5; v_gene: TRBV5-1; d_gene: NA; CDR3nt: TGCGCCAGCAGCGACGGACAGGGAGGGGGTGAGACCCAGTACTTC; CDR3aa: CASSDGQGGGETQYF
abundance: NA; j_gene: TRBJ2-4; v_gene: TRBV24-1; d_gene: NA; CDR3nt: TGTGCCACCAGTGATTTCGGTAACATTCAGTACTTC; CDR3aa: CATSDFGNIQYF
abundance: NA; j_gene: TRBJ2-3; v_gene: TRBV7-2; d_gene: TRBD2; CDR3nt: TGTGCCAGCACCCGGGGGGGCAGAGGAGATACGCAGTATTTT; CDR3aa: CASTRGGRGDTQYF
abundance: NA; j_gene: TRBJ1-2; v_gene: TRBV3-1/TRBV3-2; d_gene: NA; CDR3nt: TGTGCCAGCAGCCAAGATAATAGGCAGGACTATGGCTACACCTTC; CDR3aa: CASSQDNRQDYGYTF
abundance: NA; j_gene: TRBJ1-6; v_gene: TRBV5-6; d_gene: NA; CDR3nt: TGTGCCAGCAGCTTGGGTGGGGTCACCTATAATTCACCCCTCCACTTT; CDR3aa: CASSLGGVTYNSPLHF
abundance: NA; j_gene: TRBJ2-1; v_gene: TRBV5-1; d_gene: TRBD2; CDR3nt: TGCGCCAGCACATACAGGACTAGCTCCTACAATGAGCAGTTCTTC; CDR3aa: CASTYRTSSYNEQFF
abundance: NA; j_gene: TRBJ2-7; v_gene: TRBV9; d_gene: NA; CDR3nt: TGTGCCAGCAGCGTAGGTTGGGGGCCCTACGAGCAGTACTTC; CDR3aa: CASSVGWGPYEQYF
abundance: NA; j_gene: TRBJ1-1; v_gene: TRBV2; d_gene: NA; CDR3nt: TGTGCCAGCAGTGACTTACGGGCGAACACTGAAGCTTTCTTT; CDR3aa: CASSDLRANTEAFF
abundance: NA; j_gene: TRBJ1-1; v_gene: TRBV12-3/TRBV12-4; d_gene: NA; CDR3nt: TGTGCCAGCAAATACGGCTCGAACACTGAAGCTTTCTTT; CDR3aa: CASKYGSNTEAFF